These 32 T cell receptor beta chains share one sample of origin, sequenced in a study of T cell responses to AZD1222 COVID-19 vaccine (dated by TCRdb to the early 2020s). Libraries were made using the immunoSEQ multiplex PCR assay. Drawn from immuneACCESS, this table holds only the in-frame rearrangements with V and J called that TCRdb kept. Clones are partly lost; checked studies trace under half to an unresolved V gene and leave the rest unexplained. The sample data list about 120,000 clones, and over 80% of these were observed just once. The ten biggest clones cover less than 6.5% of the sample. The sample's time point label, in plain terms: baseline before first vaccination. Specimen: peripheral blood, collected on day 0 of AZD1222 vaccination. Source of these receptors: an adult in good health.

CDR3 region: CASSFLDEQFF. CDR3 coding DNA: TGTGCCAGCAGCTTCTTAGATGAGCAGTTCTTC. The gene calls are TRBV11-2 and TRBJ2-1; the D is unclear. The V end was cut by 3 bases, the J end by 8 bases, with 5 bases between. This CDR3 spans 11 amino acids. In germline, CDR1 is SGHAT, CDR2 FQNNGV.

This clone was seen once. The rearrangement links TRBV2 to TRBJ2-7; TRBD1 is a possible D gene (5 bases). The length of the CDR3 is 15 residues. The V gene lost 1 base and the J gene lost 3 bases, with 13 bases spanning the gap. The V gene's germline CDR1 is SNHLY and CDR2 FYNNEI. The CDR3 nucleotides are TGTGCCAGCAGTGAAGGCAGGGCCCCACTCTACGAGCAGTACTTC. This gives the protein CASSEGRAPLYEQYF.

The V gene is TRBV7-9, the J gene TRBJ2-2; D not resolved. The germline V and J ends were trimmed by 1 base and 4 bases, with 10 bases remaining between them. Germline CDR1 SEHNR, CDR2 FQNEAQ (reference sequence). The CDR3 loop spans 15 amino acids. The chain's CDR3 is CASSLDASFTGELFF. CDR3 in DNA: TGTGCCAGCAGCTTAGATGCCAGCTTCACCGGGGAGCTGTTTTTT.

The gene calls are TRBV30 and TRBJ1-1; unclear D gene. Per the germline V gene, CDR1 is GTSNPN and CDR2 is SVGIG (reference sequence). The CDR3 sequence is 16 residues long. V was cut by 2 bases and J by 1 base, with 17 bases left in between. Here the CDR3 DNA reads TGTGCCTGGAGTTCCATCACACTTCACCGGAACACTGAAGCTTTCTTT. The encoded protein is CAWSSITLHRNTEAFF.

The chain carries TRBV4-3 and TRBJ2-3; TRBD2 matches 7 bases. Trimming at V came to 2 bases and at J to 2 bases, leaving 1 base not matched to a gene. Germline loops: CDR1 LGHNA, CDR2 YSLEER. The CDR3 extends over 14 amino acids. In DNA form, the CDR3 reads TGCGCCAGCAGCCAAACTAGCGCCACAGATACGCAGTATTTT. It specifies CASSQTSATDTQYF.

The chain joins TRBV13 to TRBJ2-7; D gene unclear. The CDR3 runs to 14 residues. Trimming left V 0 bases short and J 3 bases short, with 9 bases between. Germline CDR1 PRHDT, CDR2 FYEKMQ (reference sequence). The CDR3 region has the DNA TGTGCCAGCAGCTTAGGAACGGAAAACTACGAGCAGTACTTC. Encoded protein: CASSLGTENYEQYF.

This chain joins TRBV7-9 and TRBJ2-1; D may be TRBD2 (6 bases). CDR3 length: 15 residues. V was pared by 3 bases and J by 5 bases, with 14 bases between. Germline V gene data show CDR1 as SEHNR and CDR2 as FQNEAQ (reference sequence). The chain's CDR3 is CASSFLADVNNEQFF. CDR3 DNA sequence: TGTGCCAGCAGCTTTTTAGCGGACGTTAACAATGAGCAGTTCTTC.

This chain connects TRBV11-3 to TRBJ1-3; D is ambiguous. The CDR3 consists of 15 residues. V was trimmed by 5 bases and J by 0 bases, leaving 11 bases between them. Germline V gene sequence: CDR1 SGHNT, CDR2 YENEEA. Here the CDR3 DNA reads TGTGCCAGCAGCCCACACTTGTACTCTGGAAACACCATATATTTT. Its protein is CASSPHLYSGNTIYF. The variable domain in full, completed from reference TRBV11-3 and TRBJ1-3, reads EAGVVQSPRYKIIEKKQPVAFWCNPISGHNTLYWYLQNLGQGPELLIRYENEEAVDDSQLPKDRFSAERLKGVDSTLKIQPAELGDSAVYLCASSPHLYSGNTIYFGEGSWLTVV.

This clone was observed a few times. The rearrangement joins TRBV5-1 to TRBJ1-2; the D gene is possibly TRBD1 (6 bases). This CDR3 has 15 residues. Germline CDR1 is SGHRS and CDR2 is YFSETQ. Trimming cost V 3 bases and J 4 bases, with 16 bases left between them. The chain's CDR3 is CASSSAGHSSYGYTF. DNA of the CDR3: TGCGCCAGCAGCTCGGCGGGACACAGCTCCTATGGCTACACCTTC.

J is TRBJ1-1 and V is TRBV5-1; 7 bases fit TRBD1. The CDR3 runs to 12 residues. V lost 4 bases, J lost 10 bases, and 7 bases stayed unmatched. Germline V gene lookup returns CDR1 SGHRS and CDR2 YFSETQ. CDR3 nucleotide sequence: TGCGCCAGCAGCGCGGACAGGAGTCGAGCTTTCTTT. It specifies CASSADRSRAFF.

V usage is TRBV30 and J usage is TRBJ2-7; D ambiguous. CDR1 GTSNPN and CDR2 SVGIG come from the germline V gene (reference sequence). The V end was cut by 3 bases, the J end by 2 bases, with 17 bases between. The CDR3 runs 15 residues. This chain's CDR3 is CAWRPEPGRPYEQYF. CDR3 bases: TGTGCCTGGAGACCTGAACCTGGACGGCCCTACGAGCAGTACTTC.

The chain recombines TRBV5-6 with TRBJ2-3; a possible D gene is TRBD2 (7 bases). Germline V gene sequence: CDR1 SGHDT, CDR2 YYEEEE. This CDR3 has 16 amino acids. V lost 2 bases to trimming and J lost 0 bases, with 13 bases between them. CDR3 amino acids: CASSFVSGGSTDTQYF. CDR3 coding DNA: TGTGCCAGCAGCTTTGTTTCGGGGGGCAGCACAGATACGCAGTATTTT.

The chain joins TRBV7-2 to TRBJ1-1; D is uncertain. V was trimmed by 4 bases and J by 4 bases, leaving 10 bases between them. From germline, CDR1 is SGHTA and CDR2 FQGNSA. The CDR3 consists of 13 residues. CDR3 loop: CASSSQEGTEAFF. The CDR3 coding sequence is TGTGCCAGCAGCTCGCAAGAGGGCACTGAAGCTTTCTTT.

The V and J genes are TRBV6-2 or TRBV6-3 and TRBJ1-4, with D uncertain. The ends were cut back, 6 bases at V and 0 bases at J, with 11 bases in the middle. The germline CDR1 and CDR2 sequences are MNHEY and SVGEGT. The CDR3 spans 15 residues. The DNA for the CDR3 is TGTGCCAGCAGCCCTGACCGATCAACTAATGAAAAACTGTTTTTT. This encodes CASSPDRSTNEKLFF.

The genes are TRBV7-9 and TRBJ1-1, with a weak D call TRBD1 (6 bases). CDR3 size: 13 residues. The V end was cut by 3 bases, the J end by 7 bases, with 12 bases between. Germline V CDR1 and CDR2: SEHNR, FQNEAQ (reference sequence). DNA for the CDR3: TGTGCCAGCAGCTTTCAGGGGCGAAGTGAAGCTTTCTTT. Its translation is CASSFQGRSEAFF.

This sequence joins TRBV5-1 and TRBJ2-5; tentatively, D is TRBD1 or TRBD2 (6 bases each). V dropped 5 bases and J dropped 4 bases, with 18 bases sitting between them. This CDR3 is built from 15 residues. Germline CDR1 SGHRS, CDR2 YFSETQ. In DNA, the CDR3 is TGCGCCAGCAGGGCCCCGACGGGGGCGGGAGAGACCCAGTACTTC. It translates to CASRAPTGAGETQYF.

The CDR3 coding sequence is TGTGCCTGGAGCTTGACAGGGGCGGAGGAAAAACTGTTTTTT. This gives the protein CAWSLTGAEEKLFF. The chain couples TRBV30 to TRBJ1-4; 8 positions agree with TRBD1. Losses at the gene ends were 3 bases for V and 8 bases for J; bases not matched to a gene: 8. The CDR3 length is 14 residues. Germline assignment: CDR1 GTSNPN and CDR2 SVGIG (reference sequence).

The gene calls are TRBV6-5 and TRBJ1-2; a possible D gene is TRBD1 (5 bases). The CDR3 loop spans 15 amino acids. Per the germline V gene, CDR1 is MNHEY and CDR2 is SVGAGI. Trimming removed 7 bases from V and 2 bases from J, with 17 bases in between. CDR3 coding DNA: TGTGCCAGCACCCAGGGTAAGGGGACCAACTATGGCTACACCTTC. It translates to CASTQGKGTNYGYTF.

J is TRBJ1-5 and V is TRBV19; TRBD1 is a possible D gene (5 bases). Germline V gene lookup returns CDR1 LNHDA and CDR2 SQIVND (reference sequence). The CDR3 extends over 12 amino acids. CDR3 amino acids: CAAGRGNQPQHF. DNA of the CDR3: TGTGCTGCGGGACGTGGAAATCAGCCCCAGCATTTT.

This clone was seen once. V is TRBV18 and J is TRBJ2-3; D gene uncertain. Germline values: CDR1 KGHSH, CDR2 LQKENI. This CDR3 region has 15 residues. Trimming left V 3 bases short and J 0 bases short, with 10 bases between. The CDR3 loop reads CASSPDLASTDTQYF. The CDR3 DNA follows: TGTGCCAGCTCACCGGACCTGGCTAGCACAGATACGCAGTATTTT.

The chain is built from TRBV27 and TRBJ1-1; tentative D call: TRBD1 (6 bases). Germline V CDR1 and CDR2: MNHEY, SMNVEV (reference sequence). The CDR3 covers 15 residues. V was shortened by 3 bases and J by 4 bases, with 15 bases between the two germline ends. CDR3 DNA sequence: TGTGCCAGCAGTTTCGACAGGAGATGGCCCACTGAAGCTTTCTTT. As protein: CASSFDRRWPTEAFF.

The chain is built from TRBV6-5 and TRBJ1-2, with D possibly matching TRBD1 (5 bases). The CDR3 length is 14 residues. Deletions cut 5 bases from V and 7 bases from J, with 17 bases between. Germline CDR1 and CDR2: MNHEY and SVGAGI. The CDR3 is CASSPAIGVGGYTF. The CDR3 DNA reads TGTGCCAGCAGTCCCGCCATAGGGGTGGGTGGCTACACCTTC.

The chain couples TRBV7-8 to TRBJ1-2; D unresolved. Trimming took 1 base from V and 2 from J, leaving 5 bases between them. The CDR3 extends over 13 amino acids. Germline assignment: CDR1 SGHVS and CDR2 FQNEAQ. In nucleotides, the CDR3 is TGTGCCAGCAGCTTAGGCTGGAACTATGGCTACACCTTC. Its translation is CASSLGWNYGYTF. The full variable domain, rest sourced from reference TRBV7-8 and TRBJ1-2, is GAGVSQSPRYKVAKRGQDVALRCDPISGHVSLFWYQQALGQGPEFLTYFQNEAQLDKSGLPSDRFFAERPEGSVSTLKIQRTQQEDSAVYLCASSLGWNYGYTFGSGTRLTVV.

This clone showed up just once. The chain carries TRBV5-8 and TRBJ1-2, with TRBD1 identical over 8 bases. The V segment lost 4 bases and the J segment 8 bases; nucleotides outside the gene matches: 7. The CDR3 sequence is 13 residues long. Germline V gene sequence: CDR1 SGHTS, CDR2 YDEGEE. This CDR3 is CASSLVRTGGYTF. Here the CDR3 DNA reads TGTGCCAGCAGCCTCGTCAGGACAGGGGGCTACACCTTC.

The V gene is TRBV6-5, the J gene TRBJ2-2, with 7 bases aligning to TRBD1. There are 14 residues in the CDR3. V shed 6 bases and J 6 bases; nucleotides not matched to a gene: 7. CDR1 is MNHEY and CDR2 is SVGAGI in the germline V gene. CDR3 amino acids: CASRTGYWAGELFF. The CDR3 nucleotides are TGTGCCAGCAGGACAGGGTATTGGGCCGGGGAGCTGTTTTTT.

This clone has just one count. As DNA, the CDR3 is TGTGCCAGCAGCTTCGCGAGCGGCCTACAAGAGACCCAGTACTTC. Its translation: CASSFASGLQETQYF. The gene calls are TRBV5-4 and TRBJ2-5; D may be TRBD2 (5 bases). Per germline, CDR1 SGHNT and CDR2 YYREEE (reference sequence). This CDR3 has 15 amino acids. V was pared by 2 bases and J by 2 bases, with 13 bases between. Filled out from reference TRBV5-4 and TRBJ2-5, the complete variable domain reads ETGVTQSPTHLIKTRGQQVTLRCSSQSGHNTVSWYQQALGQGPQFIFQYYREEENGRGNFPPRFSGLQFPNYSSELNVNALELDDSALYLCASSFASGLQETQYFGPGTRLLVL.

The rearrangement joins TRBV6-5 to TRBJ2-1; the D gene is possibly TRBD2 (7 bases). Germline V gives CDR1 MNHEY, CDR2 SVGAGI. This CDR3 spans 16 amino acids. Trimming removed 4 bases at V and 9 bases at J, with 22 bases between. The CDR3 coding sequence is TGTGCCAGCAGTTTCACTCGTGCGGGGGCCAGCCCTGAGCAGTTCTTC. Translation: CASSFTRAGASPEQFF.

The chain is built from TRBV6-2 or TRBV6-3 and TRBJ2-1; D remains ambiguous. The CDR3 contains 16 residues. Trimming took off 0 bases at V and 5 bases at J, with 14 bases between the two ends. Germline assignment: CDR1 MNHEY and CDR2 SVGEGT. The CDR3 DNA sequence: TGTGCCAGCAGTTACTCCCCATCAGGTGTACACAATGAGCAGTTCTTC. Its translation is CASSYSPSGVHNEQFF.

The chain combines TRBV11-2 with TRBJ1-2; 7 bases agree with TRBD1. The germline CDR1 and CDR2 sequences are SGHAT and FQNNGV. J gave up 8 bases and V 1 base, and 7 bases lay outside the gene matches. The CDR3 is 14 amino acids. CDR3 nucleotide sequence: TGTGCCAGCAGCTTAGGCGGGACAGAAAGGGGCTACACCTTC. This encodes CASSLGGTERGYTF.

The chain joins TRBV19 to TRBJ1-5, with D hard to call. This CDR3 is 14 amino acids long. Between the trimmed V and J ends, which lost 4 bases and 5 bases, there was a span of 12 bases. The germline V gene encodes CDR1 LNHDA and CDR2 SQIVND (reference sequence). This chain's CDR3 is CASSRNPRHQPQHF. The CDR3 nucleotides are TGTGCCAGTAGTAGAAACCCTCGGCATCAGCCCCAGCATTTT.

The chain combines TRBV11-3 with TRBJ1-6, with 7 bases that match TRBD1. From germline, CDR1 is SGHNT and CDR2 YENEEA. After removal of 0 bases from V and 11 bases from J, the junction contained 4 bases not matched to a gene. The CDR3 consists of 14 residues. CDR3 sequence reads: CASSLDQGEAPLHF. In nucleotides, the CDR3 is TGTGCCAGCAGCTTAGATCAGGGGGAGGCACCCCTCCACTTT.

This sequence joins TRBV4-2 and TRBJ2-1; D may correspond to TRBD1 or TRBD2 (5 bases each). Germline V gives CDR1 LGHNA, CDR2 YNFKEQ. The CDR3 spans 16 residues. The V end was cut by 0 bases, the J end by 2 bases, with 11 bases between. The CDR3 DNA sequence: TGTGCCAGCAGCCAAGAGGAAGGGACCACCTACAATGAGCAGTTCTTC. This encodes CASSQEEGTTYNEQFF.